The 15 T cell receptor beta chains below come from one sample, sequenced in a study of cytomegalovirus exposure and HLA in healthy donors. Primers for the PCR totalled 60 Vbeta and 13 Jbeta. Measured with immunoSEQ multiplex PCR; TCRdb has only the in-frame clones, and not every one. The sample includes 120,000 to 150,000 clones, around 79% of them seen just once. The sample taken for sequencing was PBMCs. The source of these receptors is a woman between 45 and 65 years old in good health and CMV-seropositive.

The CDR3 is CASSLRGTGPYEQYF. CDR3 coding DNA: TGTGCCAGCAGCTTACGGGGGACAGGACCCTACGAGCAGTACTTC. The rearrangement links TRBV7-8 to TRBJ2-7; 8 nucleotides line up with TRBD1. Trimming took 2 bases from V and 2 from J; bases not matched to a gene: 5. CDR1 is SGHVS and CDR2 is FQNEAQ in the germline V gene. This CDR3 is 15 amino acids long.

The rearrangement uses TRBV29-1 and TRBJ2-1, with 12 positions matching TRBD2. Trimming removed 8 bases from V and 6 bases from J; junction bases left unmatched: 8. The CDR3 contains 14 residues. From germline, CDR1 is SQVTM and CDR2 ANQGSEA. The CDR3 sequence: CSSSSGGALNEQFF. Here the CDR3 DNA reads TGCAGCTCGTCTAGCGGGGGGGCCCTCAATGAGCAGTTCTTC.

J is TRBJ1-2 and V is TRBV5-4; D may be TRBD1 (5 bases). V was cut by 3 bases and J by 6 bases, with 21 bases left in between. The germline CDR1 and CDR2 sequences are SGHNT and YYREEE (reference sequence). This CDR3 has 16 residues. The chain's CDR3 is CASSSVPGGAFNGYTF. The CDR3 nucleotides are TGTGCCAGCAGCTCTGTCCCGGGCGGGGCCTTCAATGGCTACACCTTC.

This clone was detected only once. CDR3 amino acids: CASSLETGVVHEQYF. The CDR3 DNA sequence: TGCGCCAGCAGCTTGGAAACAGGGGTAGTGCACGAGCAGTACTTC. This chain connects TRBV5-1 to TRBJ2-7; 7 bases are a match to TRBD1. Germline CDR1 is SGHRS and CDR2 is YFSETQ. This CDR3 contains 15 residues. The trim removed 0 bases at V and 5 bases at J, leaving 8 bases unmatched.

This clone appeared once. This chain joins TRBV7-9 and TRBJ1-4; TRBD1 might be the D (6 bases). The V gene's germline CDR1 is SEHNR and CDR2 FQNEAQ (reference sequence). CDR3 length: 14 residues. The ends were cut back, 1 base at V and 5 bases at J, with 8 bases in the middle. CDR3 loop: CASSLGTDNEKLFF. The CDR3 nucleotides read TGTGCCAGCAGCTTAGGGACAGACAATGAAAAACTGTTTTTT.

The chain links TRBV6-1 to TRBJ1-2; D is ambiguous. V lost 10 bases and J lost 7, with 22 bases in between. In germline, CDR1 is MNHNS, CDR2 SASEGT. CDR3 size: 14 residues. The CDR3 here is CATPLDFLEGGYTF. The CDR3 coding sequence is TGTGCCACTCCCCTGGACTTCCTCGAGGGTGGCTACACCTTC.

CDR3 nucleotides: TGTGCCAGCAGCTGGGGACCGGGGGGGGACGAGCAGTACTTC. Protein: CASSWGPGGDEQYF. This chain connects TRBV5-5 to TRBJ2-7, with 8 bases lining up with TRBD2. The germline V gene has CDR1 SGHKS and CDR2 YYEKEE (reference sequence). V trimming: 3 bases; J trimming: 5 bases; junction bases outside the gene matches: 7. The CDR3 has 14 amino acids.

The rearrangement links TRBV2 to TRBJ2-1; D is ambiguous. CDR3 length: 12 amino acids. V gave up 1 base and J gave up 15 bases, with 13 bases separating them. In germline, CDR1 is SNHLY, CDR2 FYNNEI. CDR3 sequence reads: CASSEEAQETFF. CDR3 DNA sequence: TGTGCCAGCAGTGAAGAGGCCCAGGAAACGTTCTTC.

This clone has just a few counts. The chain couples TRBV9 to TRBJ2-2; perhaps TRBD1 as D (6 bases). This CDR3 contains 16 residues. The V gene lost 4 bases and the J gene lost 1 base, with 14 bases spanning the gap. Germline V gene sequence: CDR1 SGDLS, CDR2 YYNGEE. CDR3 sequence (DNA): TGTGCCAGCAGCTCCCGGACAGCGATGAACACCGGGGAGCTGTTTTTT. This translates into CASSSRTAMNTGELFF. Filled out from reference TRBV9 and TRBJ2-2, the complete variable domain reads DSGVTQTPKHLITATGQRVTLRCSPRSGDLSVYWYQQSLDQGLQFLIQYYNGEERAKGNILERFSAQQFPDLHSELNLSSLELGDSALYFCASSSRTAMNTGELFFGEGSRLTVL.

This clone occurred once. The rearrangement joins TRBV27 to TRBJ2-1; 9 bases align to TRBD1. From germline, CDR1 is MNHEY and CDR2 SMNVEV (reference sequence). The CDR3 is made up of 15 amino acids. V shed 2 bases and J 7 bases; nucleotides not matched to a gene: 6. CDR3: CASSLPGQGLNEQFF. The CDR3 nucleotides are TGTGCCAGCAGTTTACCGGGACAGGGTTTGAATGAGCAGTTCTTC.

The rearrangement joins TRBV28 to TRBJ1-5, with D maybe TRBD1 (6 bases). The germline CDR1 and CDR2 sequences are MDHEN and SYDVKM. The CDR3 has 13 amino acids. Trimming pared 7 bases from V and 4 bases from J, leaving 11 bases between. Here the CDR3 reads CASNGQLNQPQHF. The CDR3 nucleotides read TGTGCCAGCAACGGACAGCTTAATCAGCCCCAGCATTTT.

A few counts support this clone. The chain is built from TRBV4-2 and TRBJ2-7; 9 positions agree with TRBD1. V lost 1 base, J lost 6 bases, and 10 bases stayed unmatched. In germline, CDR1 is LGHNA, CDR2 YNFKEQ. This CDR3 has 16 residues. CDR3 residues: CASSQAPGQGIIEQYF. DNA of the CDR3: TGTGCCAGCAGCCAAGCACCGGGACAGGGAATCATCGAGCAGTACTTC.

The rearrangement joins TRBV7-9 to TRBJ1-2, with 10 bases that match TRBD1. The CDR3 sequence is 15 residues long. V gave up 5 bases and J gave up 7 bases; unmatched junction bases: 10. From germline, CDR1 is SEHNR and CDR2 FQNEAQ (reference sequence). CDR3 nucleotides: TGTGCCAGCAGCGGGCGGGACAGGGGAATGAGTGGCTACACCTTC. Amino acids: CASSGRDRGMSGYTF.

V and J are TRBV20-1 and TRBJ2-1, with 7 bases aligning to TRBD2. The germline V gene encodes CDR1 DFQATT and CDR2 SNEGSKA (reference sequence). Unmatched junction bases numbered 3, after V lost 7 bases and J lost 6 bases. This CDR3 region has 11 residues. The CDR3 protein is CSVGRANEQFF. CDR3 in DNA: TGCAGTGTGGGGAGGGCCAATGAGCAGTTCTTC.

The genes are TRBV2 and TRBJ2-1; D unclear. V lost 0 bases, J lost 8 bases, and 14 bases lay in between. CDR3 length: 15 amino acids. The germline V gene encodes CDR1 SNHLY and CDR2 FYNNEI. The CDR3: CASSEARLVSDEQFF. The CDR3 DNA follows: TGTGCCAGCAGTGAAGCGCGACTGGTGTCTGATGAGCAGTTCTTC.